Listed here are 6 T cell receptor beta chains from one sample, sequenced in a study of TIL therapy for anti-PD-1-resistant metastatic lung cancer. The libraries were made with immunoSEQ v3. Sequenced by immunoSEQ multiplex PCR; TCRdb stores in-frame clones only, minus some. The data contain about 45,000 clones, around three quarters of them singletons. Time point noted: pre-treatment sample, taken before nivolumab and TIL therapy. Here the sequenced sample was blood, taken at baseline. These receptors were collected from a man in his sixties or seventies with non-small cell lung cancer.

This clone was picked up one time. This sequence joins TRBV2 and TRBJ1-2; 8 bases are a match to TRBD1. The CDR3 runs 13 residues. J lost 6 bases, V lost 6 bases, and 6 bases had no gene match. Per the germline V gene, CDR1 is SNHLY and CDR2 is FYNNEI. The CDR3 loop reads CASRRDRSDGYTF. The CDR3 region has the DNA TGTGCCAGCAGGAGGGACAGGTCGGATGGCTACACCTTC.

The rearrangement links TRBV7-9 to TRBJ2-3; TRBD2 aligns across 12 bases. After removal of 5 bases from V and 1 base from J, the junction contained 7 bases not matched to a gene. The length of the CDR3 is 17 residues. The V gene's germline CDR1 is SEHNR and CDR2 FQNEAQ (reference sequence). CDR3 nucleotide sequence: TGTGCCAGCAGCAAACGGACTAGCGGGGAGGGCACAGATACGCAGTATTTT. Encoded protein: CASSKRTSGEGTDTQYF.

The genes are TRBV25-1 and TRBJ2-2; 9 positions match TRBD1. Unmatched junction bases numbered 12, after V lost 6 bases and J lost 4 bases. Germline-derived CDR1 and CDR2 are MGHDK and SYGVNS. The CDR3 has 17 residues. The CDR3 sequence: CASRRTGQGSGTGELFF. CDR3 bases: TGTGCCAGCAGGCGCACTGGACAGGGGAGCGGCACCGGGGAGCTGTTTTTT.

The chain employs TRBV9 and TRBJ2-2; D remains ambiguous. Germline-derived CDR1 and CDR2 are SGDLS and YYNGEE. The CDR3 is made up of 19 amino acids. V lost 0 bases and J 4 bases, leaving 22 bases between the germline ends. CDR3 DNA sequence: TGTGCCAGCAGCGTAGCTAGGCAGTCCCTGTGGGGAATCACCGGGGAGCTGTTTTTT. Translated: CASSVARQSLWGITGELFF.

This sequence joins TRBV7-2 and TRBJ1-4, with TRBD1 identical over 7 bases. Trimming at V came to 8 bases and at J to 1 base, leaving 7 bases not matched to a gene. The CDR3 is 15 residues long. Germline V lookup: CDR1 SGHTA, CDR2 FQGNSA. The chain's CDR3 is CASRQGDRTNEKLFF. Here the CDR3 DNA reads TGTGCCAGCCGTCAGGGGGATCGAACTAATGAAAAACTGTTTTTT.

The V call is TRBV9, the J call TRBJ2-2; D call uncertain. Germline-derived CDR1 and CDR2 are SGDLS and YYNGEE. This CDR3 comprises 13 residues. The V gene lost 0 bases and the J gene lost 4 bases, with 4 bases spanning the gap. CDR3 sequence: CASSVGGTGELFF. In nucleotides, the CDR3 is TGTGCCAGCAGCGTAGGTGGCACCGGGGAGCTGTTTTTT.